One and the same sample provided the 30 T cell receptor beta chains below, sequenced in a study of OX40 agonist ivuxolimab in advanced cancers. Using immunoSEQ multiplex PCR, the repertoire was profiled, and TCRdb retains in-frame clones only, with some absent. The data hold about 70,000 clones, with just over 85% observed a single time. Sequencing was performed on CD4+ or CD8+ T cells sorted from blood, taken in a trial of the OX40 agonist ivuxolimab. These receptors originate from an adult with an advanced solid tumor such as melanoma, head and neck, liver or kidney cancer.

The chain recombines TRBV29-1 with TRBJ1-1, with a possible D match to TRBD1 (5 bases). V lost 1 base, J lost 2 bases, and 14 bases lay in between. The CDR3 runs 15 residues. From germline, CDR1 is SQVTM and CDR2 ANQGSEA. The CDR3 DNA follows: TGCAGCGTTGAAGTCGGTGGGGGGGGAAACACTGAAGCTTTCTTT. It yields the protein CSVEVGGGGNTEAFF.

The chain joins TRBV28 to TRBJ2-5; unclear D gene. CDR3 size: 12 residues. Looked up from germline, CDR1 is MDHEN and CDR2 is SYDVKM. The V end was cut by 5 bases, the J end by 5 bases, with 9 bases between. CDR3 region: CASSILFETQYF. In nucleotides, the CDR3 is TGTGCCAGCAGTATCCTTTTCGAGACCCAGTACTTC.

The chain employs TRBV5-8 and TRBJ1-1; D is perhaps TRBD1 (6 bases). This CDR3 has 16 residues. V was shortened by 0 bases and J by 6 bases, with 18 bases between the two germline ends. Per the germline V gene, CDR1 is SGHTS and CDR2 is YDEGEE. CDR3 in DNA: TGTGCCAGCAGCTTGGCCCTAGGGGGGGCGTTCTCTGAAGCTTTCTTT. As protein: CASSLALGGAFSEAFF.

The chain joins TRBV2 to TRBJ2-7; no clear D gene. CDR1 is SNHLY, CDR2 FYNNEI, per germline. Trimming shortened V by 6 bases and J by 6 bases, and 18 bases separated the two germline ends. The length of the CDR3 is 14 residues. The CDR3 region has the DNA TGTGCCAGCAGACCTAATAGTGGGTCGGGCGAGCAGTACTTC. Amino acid sequence: CASRPNSGSGEQYF. The full variable domain, rest sourced from reference TRBV2 and TRBJ2-7, is EPEVTQTPSHQVTQMGQEVILRCVPISNHLYFYWYRQILGQKVEFLVSFYNNEISEKSEIFDDQFSVERPDGSNFTLKIRSTKLEDSAMYFCASRPNSGSGEQYFGPGTRLTVT.

V and J are TRBV13 and TRBJ1-2; TRBD1 matches 10 bases. V gave up 3 bases and J gave up 1 base; unmatched junction bases: 2. The germline gives CDR1 PRHDT, CDR2 FYEKMQ (reference sequence). The CDR3 extends over 15 amino acids. CDR3 in amino acids: CASSLRDRGNYGYTF. The CDR3, as DNA: TGTGCCAGCAGCTTGCGGGACAGGGGTAACTATGGCTACACCTTC.

This clone was picked up one time. The rearrangement uses TRBV4-1 and TRBJ2-5, with D possibly matching TRBD2 (5 bases). Trimming pared 4 bases from V and 0 bases from J, leaving 18 bases between. Germline lookup yields CDR1 MGHRA and CDR2 YSYEKL. The CDR3 totals 17 residues. The CDR3 is CASSPTRGRAYQETQYF. The CDR3 DNA reads as TGCGCCAGCAGCCCCACTCGAGGGCGGGCGTACCAAGAGACCCAGTACTTC.

This clone was observed once. The V and J genes are TRBV4-2 and TRBJ1-5; D not certain. The V end was cut by 1 base, the J end by 6 bases, with 13 bases between. CDR1 LGHNA and CDR2 YNFKEQ come from the germline V gene. CDR3 length equals 15 residues. The CDR3 region is CASSQGDRESQPQHF. For the CDR3, the DNA is TGTGCCAGCAGCCAAGGCGATAGGGAGAGTCAGCCCCAGCATTTT.

The V gene is TRBV20-1, the J gene TRBJ1-5, with D possibly being TRBD1 (6 bases). CDR1 and CDR2 (germline): DFQATT, SNEGSKA (reference sequence). V was cut by 6 bases and J by 9 bases, with 9 bases left in between. The CDR3 runs to 10 residues. The CDR3: CSAPGAPQHF. CDR3 sequence (DNA): TGCAGTGCCCCAGGGGCGCCCCAGCATTTT.

CDR3 sequence (DNA): TGTGCCAGCAGCCTACGGACAGGGATGAACACTGAAGCTTTCTTT. Encoded protein: CASSLRTGMNTEAFF. The V call is TRBV5-6, the J call TRBJ1-1, with 8 bases that match TRBD1. Germline values: CDR1 SGHDT, CDR2 YYEEEE. The CDR3 extends over 15 amino acids. V lost 4 bases and J lost 0; bases outside the gene matches: 5.

The chain joins TRBV18 to TRBJ2-5; 8 nucleotides line up with TRBD2. The CDR3 runs 16 residues. With 0 bases clipped from V and 5 bases from J, the junction kept 8 bases outside the gene matches. Germline-derived CDR1 and CDR2 are KGHSH and LQKENI. CDR3 nucleotide sequence: TGTGCCAGCTCACCACCCAGCGTAGAGCGGGGGGAGACCCAGTACTTC. It codes for CASSPPSVERGETQYF.

The CDR3 coding sequence is TGTGCCAGCAGCTTGTATCTGGATTCACCCCTCCACTTT. This translates into CASSLYLDSPLHF. The chain employs TRBV5-6 and TRBJ1-6, with D uncertain. Deletions cut 1 base from V and 8 bases from J, with 7 bases between. Germline lookup yields CDR1 SGHDT and CDR2 YYEEEE. This CDR3 is built from 13 residues.

The DNA for the CDR3 is TGTGCCACCCGGGACTCGTACCAAGAGACCCAGTACTTC. Its translation is CATRDSYQETQYF. This sequence joins TRBV27 and TRBJ2-5; D possibly corresponds to TRBD2 (6 bases). Trimming removed 10 bases from V and 0 bases from J, with 12 bases in between. There are 13 residues in the CDR3. CDR1 MNHEY and CDR2 SMNVEV come from the germline V gene (reference sequence).

The chain has TRBV5-6 and TRBJ1-1; D is unclear. V shed 4 bases and J shed 2 bases, with 12 bases lying between them. CDR1 and CDR2 from the germline V gene are SGHDT and YYEEEE. The CDR3 consists of 14 residues. The CDR3 sequence: CASSPRTGNTEAFF. CDR3 coding DNA: TGTGCCAGCAGCCCAAGGACGGGCAACACTGAAGCTTTCTTT.

V gene TRBV5-1 combines with J gene TRBJ2-3; 13 bases map to TRBD2. The V segment lost 4 bases and the J segment 5 bases; nucleotides outside the gene matches: 10. The CDR3 contains 17 residues. Germline V CDR1 and CDR2: SGHRS, YFSETQ. This chain's CDR3 is CASSLTSGRALGDTQYF. Written as DNA, the CDR3 is TGCGCCAGCAGCCTTACTAGCGGGAGGGCCCTGGGAGATACGCAGTATTTT.

The DNA of the CDR3 is TGTGCCAGCAGCTCCCGACTAGCGGGACGCACAGATACGCAGTATTTT. Translating it yields CASSSRLAGRTDTQYF. The V and J genes are TRBV13 and TRBJ2-3; 11 positions agree with TRBD2. Trimming cost V 4 bases and J 1 base; bases outside gene matches: 4. Germline V gene sequence: CDR1 PRHDT, CDR2 FYEKMQ (reference sequence). This CDR3 comprises 16 residues.

The gene calls are TRBV11-2 and TRBJ2-3; D is unclear. The CDR3 is made up of 11 amino acids. V was pared by 2 bases and J by 4 bases, with 1 base between. Germline assignment: CDR1 SGHAT and CDR2 FQNNGV. CDR3 nucleotides: TGTGCCAGCAGCTTATCAGATACGCAGTATTTT. Protein: CASSLSDTQYF.

This clone was observed a handful of times. V gene TRBV10-1 combines with J gene TRBJ2-5; D is ambiguous. The CDR3 is 14 amino acids. Per germline, CDR1 WNHNN and CDR2 SYGVQD (reference sequence). V lost 3 bases and J lost 4, with 12 bases in between. This CDR3 reads CASSDGLARETQYF. DNA for the CDR3: TGCGCCAGCAGTGATGGGTTAGCCCGAGAGACCCAGTACTTC.

V is TRBV6-5 and J is TRBJ1-2; the match to TRBD1 covers 7 bases. After removal of 10 bases from V and 4 bases from J, the junction contained 6 bases not matched to a gene. This CDR3 spans 12 amino acids. In germline, CDR1 is MNHEY, CDR2 SVGAGI. The CDR3 spells CAIRQGGYGYTF. The CDR3 DNA reads TGTGCCATAAGACAGGGAGGCTATGGCTACACCTTC.

The V and J genes are TRBV9 and TRBJ2-3; D might be TRBD1 (6 bases). The germline gives CDR1 SGDLS, CDR2 YYNGEE. V was shortened by 0 bases and J by 1 base, with 9 bases between the two germline ends. The CDR3 is made up of 15 amino acids. This CDR3 is CASSVEAGGTDTQYF. The CDR3 nucleotides read TGTGCCAGCAGCGTAGAAGCAGGGGGCACAGATACGCAGTATTTT.

The rearrangement links TRBV30 to TRBJ2-7; D is possibly TRBD1 (5 bases). Germline V gene sequence: CDR1 GTSNPN, CDR2 SVGIG (reference sequence). This CDR3 has 13 amino acids. V gave up 4 bases and J gave up 2 bases, with 12 bases separating them. The CDR3 coding sequence is TGTGCCTGGACCCAGGGTAATGCCTACGAGCAGTACTTC. Protein: CAWTQGNAYEQYF.

The chain joins TRBV6-5 to TRBJ2-1; 10 bases are a match to TRBD1. Germline values: CDR1 MNHEY, CDR2 SVGAGI. The length of the CDR3 is 14 residues. Trimming at V came to 0 bases and at J to 9 bases, leaving 2 bases not matched to a gene. The DNA of the CDR3 is TGTGCCAGCAGTTACTCGACAGGGGGCACTGAGCAGTTCTTC. This codes for CASSYSTGGTEQFF.

The chain couples TRBV11-2 to TRBJ1-5; possibly TRBD1 for D (6 bases). Germline V gene lookup returns CDR1 SGHAT and CDR2 FQNNGV. This CDR3 contains 14 residues. V was clipped by 6 bases and J by 7 bases, with 16 bases between them. The CDR3 loop is CASSLAGVGQPQHF. CDR3 DNA sequence: TGTGCCAGCAGTCTAGCAGGGGTGGGCCAGCCCCAGCATTTT.

The rearrangement links TRBV2 to TRBJ1-4, with 12 bases that match TRBD1. CDR1 is SNHLY, CDR2 FYNNEI, per germline. This CDR3 comprises 15 residues. Trimming removed 5 bases from V and 8 bases from J; junction bases left unmatched: 6. Here the CDR3 reads CASSPGQGAREKLFF. CDR3 nucleotides: TGTGCCAGCAGTCCGGGACAGGGGGCACGAGAAAAACTGTTTTTT.

The chain uses TRBV6-5 and TRBJ1-1, with 7 bases aligning to TRBD1. The CDR3 spans 15 residues. V lost 5 bases and J lost 1; bases outside the gene matches: 7. The germline V gene has CDR1 MNHEY and CDR2 SVGAGI. CDR3 residues: CASSPAGTENTEAFF. The DNA of the CDR3 is TGTGCCAGCAGTCCCGCCGGGACAGAGAACACTGAAGCTTTCTTT.

This chain joins TRBV28 and TRBJ2-5; possible D gene TRBD2, 6 bases. The DNA end favors TRBJ2-7, so the J call may be wrong. The CDR3 loop spans 14 amino acids. The germline CDR1 and CDR2 sequences are MDHEN and SYDVKM. CDR3 coding DNA: TGTGCCAGCAGTTTACGGGGGTCCCACTACGAGCAGTACTTC. The encoded protein is CASSLRGSHYEQYF.

V is TRBV19 and J is TRBJ2-5; D is unresolved. V lost 3 bases to trimming and J lost 5 bases, with 10 bases between them. Germline V CDR1 and CDR2: LNHDA, SQIVND (reference sequence). The CDR3 is made up of 13 amino acids. The CDR3 DNA sequence: TGTGCCAGTAGTATTGCGGTAGGGGAGACCCAGTACTTC. It specifies CASSIAVGETQYF.

This chain joins TRBV5-1 and TRBJ1-2; TRBD1 agrees at 10 bases. The ends lost 2 bases at V and 3 bases at J; junction bases unmatched: 1. The V gene's germline CDR1 is SGHRS and CDR2 YFSETQ. The CDR3 spans 14 residues. The CDR3 sequence is CASSLDRGHYGYTF. The CDR3 DNA is TGCGCCAGCAGCTTAGACAGGGGGCACTATGGCTACACCTTC.

The J gene is TRBJ1-4, the V gene TRBV27; D possibly corresponds to TRBD1 (5 bases). Germline V gene data show CDR1 as MNHEY and CDR2 as SMNVEV (reference sequence). The CDR3 loop spans 16 amino acids. V gave up 2 bases and J gave up 2 bases, with 12 bases separating them. The CDR3 loop is CASSLTGARTNEKLFF. In DNA form, the CDR3 reads TGTGCCAGCAGTTTAACCGGGGCGCGGACTAATGAAAAACTGTTTTTT.

The rearrangement uses TRBV18 and TRBJ1-3; D possibly corresponds to TRBD1 (5 bases). This CDR3 has 17 amino acids. Per the germline V gene, CDR1 is KGHSH and CDR2 is LQKENI. Trimming pared 5 bases from V and 0 bases from J, leaving 17 bases between. The CDR3 protein is CASSSITGESSGNTIYF. The DNA of the CDR3 is TGTGCCAGCTCATCCATAACAGGCGAGAGCTCTGGAAACACCATATATTTT.

This clone was observed a few times. The chain joins TRBV9 to TRBJ2-1; 8 nucleotides line up with TRBD1. J gave up 0 bases and V 4 bases, and 6 bases lay outside the gene matches. The CDR3 length is 16 residues. In germline, CDR1 is SGDLS, CDR2 YYNGEE. The CDR3 loop is CASSPWTGSSYNEQFF. Here the CDR3 DNA reads TGTGCCAGCAGCCCTTGGACAGGGAGCTCCTACAATGAGCAGTTCTTC.